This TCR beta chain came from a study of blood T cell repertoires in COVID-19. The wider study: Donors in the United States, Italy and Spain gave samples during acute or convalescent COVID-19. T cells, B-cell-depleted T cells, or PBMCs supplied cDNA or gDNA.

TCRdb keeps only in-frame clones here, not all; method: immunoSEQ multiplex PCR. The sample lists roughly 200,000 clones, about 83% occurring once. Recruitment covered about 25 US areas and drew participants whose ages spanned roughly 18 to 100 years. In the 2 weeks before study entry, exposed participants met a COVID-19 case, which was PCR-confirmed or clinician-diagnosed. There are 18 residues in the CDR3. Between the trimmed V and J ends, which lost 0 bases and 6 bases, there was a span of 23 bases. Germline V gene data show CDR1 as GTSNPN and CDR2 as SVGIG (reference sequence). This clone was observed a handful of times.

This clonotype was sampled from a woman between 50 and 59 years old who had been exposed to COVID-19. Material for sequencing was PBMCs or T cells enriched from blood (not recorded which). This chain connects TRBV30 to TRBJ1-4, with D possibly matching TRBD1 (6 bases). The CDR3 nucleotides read TGTGCCTGGAGTGTAAGAACGTTTTCGGGGGGCTCGGATGAAAAACTGTTTTTT. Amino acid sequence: CAWSVRTFSGGSDEKLFF.